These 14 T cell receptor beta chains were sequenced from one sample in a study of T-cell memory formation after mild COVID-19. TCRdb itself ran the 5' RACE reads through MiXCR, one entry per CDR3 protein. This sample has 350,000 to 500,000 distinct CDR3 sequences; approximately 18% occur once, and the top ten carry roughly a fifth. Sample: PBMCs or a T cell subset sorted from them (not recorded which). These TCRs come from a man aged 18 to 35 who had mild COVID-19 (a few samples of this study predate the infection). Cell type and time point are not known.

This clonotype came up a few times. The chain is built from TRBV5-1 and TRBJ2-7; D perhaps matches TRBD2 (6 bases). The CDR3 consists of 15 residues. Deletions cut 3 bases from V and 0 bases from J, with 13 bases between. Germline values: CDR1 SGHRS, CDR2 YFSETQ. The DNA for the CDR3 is TGCGCCAGCAGCTATACCGGGACTGGCTCCTACGAGCAGTACTTC. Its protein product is CASSYTGTGSYEQYF.

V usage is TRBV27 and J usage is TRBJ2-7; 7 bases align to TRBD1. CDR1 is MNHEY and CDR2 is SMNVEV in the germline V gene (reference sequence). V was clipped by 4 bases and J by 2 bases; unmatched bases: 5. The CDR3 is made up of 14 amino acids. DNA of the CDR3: TGTGCCAGCAGTTCACGGGACAGCGCCTACGAGCAGTACGTC. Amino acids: CASSSRDSAYEQYV.

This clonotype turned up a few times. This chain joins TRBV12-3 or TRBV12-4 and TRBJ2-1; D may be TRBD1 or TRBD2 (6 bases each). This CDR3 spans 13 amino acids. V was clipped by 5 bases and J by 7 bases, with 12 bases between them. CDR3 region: CASSRGPGNEQFF. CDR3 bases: TGTGCCAGCAGTCGGGGGCCAGGGAATGAGCAGTTCTTC.

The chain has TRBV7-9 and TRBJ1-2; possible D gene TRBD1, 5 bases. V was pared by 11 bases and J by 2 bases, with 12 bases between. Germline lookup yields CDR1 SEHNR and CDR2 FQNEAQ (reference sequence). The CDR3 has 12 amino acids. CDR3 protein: CAAGVGNYGYTF. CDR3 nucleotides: TGTGCCGCGGGGGTAGGCAACTATGGCTACACCTTC.

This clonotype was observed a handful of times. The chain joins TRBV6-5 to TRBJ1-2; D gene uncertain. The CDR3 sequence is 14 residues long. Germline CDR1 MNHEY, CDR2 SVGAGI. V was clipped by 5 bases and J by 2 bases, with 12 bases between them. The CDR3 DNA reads TGTGCCAGCAGTCGACTTGTGGGAAACTATGGCTACACCTTC. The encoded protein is CASSRLVGNYGYTF.

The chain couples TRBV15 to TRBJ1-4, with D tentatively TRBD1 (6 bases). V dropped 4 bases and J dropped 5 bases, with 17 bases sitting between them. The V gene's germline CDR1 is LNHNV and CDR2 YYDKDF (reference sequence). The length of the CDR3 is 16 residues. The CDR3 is CATSKGRDIKNEKLFF. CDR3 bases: TGTGCCACCAGCAAAGGCCGGGACATCAAAAATGAAAAACTGTTTTTT.

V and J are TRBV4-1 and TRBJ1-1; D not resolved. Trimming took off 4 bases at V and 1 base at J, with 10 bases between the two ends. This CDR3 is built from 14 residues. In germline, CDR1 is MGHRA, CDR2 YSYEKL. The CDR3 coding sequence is TGCGCCAGCAGCCTTCGCCAGCAGAACACTGAAGCTTTCTTT. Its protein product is CASSLRQQNTEAFF.

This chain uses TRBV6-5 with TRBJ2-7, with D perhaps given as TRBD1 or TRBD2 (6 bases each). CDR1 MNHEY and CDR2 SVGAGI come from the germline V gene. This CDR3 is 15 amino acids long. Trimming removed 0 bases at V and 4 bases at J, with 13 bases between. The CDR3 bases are TGTGCCAGCAGTTACTCGAAATCGGGGGCGTACGAGCAGTACGTC. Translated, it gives CASSYSKSGAYEQYV.

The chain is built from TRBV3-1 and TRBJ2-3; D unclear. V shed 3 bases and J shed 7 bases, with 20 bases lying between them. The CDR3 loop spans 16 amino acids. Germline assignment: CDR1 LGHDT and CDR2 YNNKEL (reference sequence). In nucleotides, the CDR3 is TGTGCCAGCAGCCACGAATGGGATTCTAGGCGTAATACGCAGTATTTT. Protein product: CASSHEWDSRRNTQYF.

This CDR3 is CASSLRGPGYSNQPQHF. The CDR3 bases are TGTGCCAGCAGCCTCAGGGGTCCGGGGTATAGCAATCAGCCCCAGCATTTT. The chain is built from TRBV7-9 and TRBJ1-5, with TRBD1 as a possible D gene (6 bases). Trimming shortened V by 5 bases and J by 0 bases, and 17 bases separated the two germline ends. The CDR3 is 17 amino acids. In germline, CDR1 is SEHNR, CDR2 FQNEAQ (reference sequence).

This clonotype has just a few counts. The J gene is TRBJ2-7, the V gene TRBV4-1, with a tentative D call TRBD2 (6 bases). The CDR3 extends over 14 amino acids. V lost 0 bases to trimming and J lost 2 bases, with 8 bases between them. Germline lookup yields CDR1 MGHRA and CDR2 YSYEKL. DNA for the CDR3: TGCGCCAGCAGCCAAGATTGGACTACCTACGAGCAGTACTTC. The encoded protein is CASSQDWTTYEQYF.

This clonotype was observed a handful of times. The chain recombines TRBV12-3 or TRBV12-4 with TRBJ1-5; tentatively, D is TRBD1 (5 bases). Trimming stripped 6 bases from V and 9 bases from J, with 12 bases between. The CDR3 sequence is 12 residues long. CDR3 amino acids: CASSYTGGPQHF. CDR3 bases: TGTGCCAGCAGCTACACAGGCGGGCCCCAGCATTTT.

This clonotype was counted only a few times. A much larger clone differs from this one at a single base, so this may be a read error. CDR3 in DNA: TGTGCCAGCACGGGGGGGGGCACAGATACGCAGTATTTT. It specifies CASTGGGTDTQYF. The V and J genes are TRBV28 and TRBJ2-3; 8 bases align to TRBD2. The V gene end was trimmed by 7 bases and the J gene end by 1 base; junction bases not matched to a gene: 1. Per the germline V gene, CDR1 is MDHEN and CDR2 is SYDVKM. The CDR3 is 13 amino acids.

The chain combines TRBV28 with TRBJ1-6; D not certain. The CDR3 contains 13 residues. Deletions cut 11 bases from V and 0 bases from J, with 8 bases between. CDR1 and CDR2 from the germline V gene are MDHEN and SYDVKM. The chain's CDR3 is CAASSSYNSPLHF. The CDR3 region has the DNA TGTGCCGCATCCAGCTCCTATAATTCACCCCTCCACTTT. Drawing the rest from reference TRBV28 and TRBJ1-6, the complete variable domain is DVKVTQSSRYLVKRTGEKVFLECVQDMDHENMFWYRQDPGLGLRLIYFSYDVKMKEKGDIPEGYSVSREKKERFSLILESASTNQTSMYLCAASSSYNSPLHFGNGTRLTVT.